The clone carrying this T cell receptor (beta chain) was counted a few times. What it binds is unknown. The data stem from a study of type 1 and type 2 diabetes patients. Study summary: Participants included type 1 and type 2 diabetes patients plus nondiabetic controls. Magnetic bead positive selection isolated CD4+ or CD8+ T cells from PBMCs.

PCR was run on genomic DNA. Amplification of the beta chain CDR3 used 30 forward and 13 reverse multiplex primers. TCRdb fed the multiplex PCR reads into MiXCR, producing one record per CDR3 protein. Of about 290,000 distinct CDR3 sequences listed, more than 40% are singletons. Losses at the gene ends were 0 bases for V and 6 bases for J; bases not matched to a gene: 10. Germline-derived CDR1 and CDR2 are DFQATT and SNEGSKA (reference sequence). The CDR3 runs 16 residues. Roughly 10 milliliters of peripheral blood were collected from each participant. Study results and caveats: Some expanded clones seen only in T1D might occur in additional T2D or control samples.

Material for sequencing was peripheral blood mononuclear cells (PBMCs). The sequence came from a young man with type 2 diabetes. The chain carries TRBV20-1 and TRBJ2-2, with 7 bases aligning to TRBD1. In DNA form, the CDR3 reads TGCAGTGCTAGAGATTCAGGGGGTAGTACCCCCGGGGAGCTGTTTTTT. It yields the protein CSARDSGGSTPGELFF.